The 2 T cell receptor beta chains presented below share a single source sample, sequenced in a study of blood T cell repertoires in COVID-19. Assay used: immunoSEQ multiplex PCR; TCRdb lists only in-frame clones, some missing. This repertoire shows about 190,000 clones, 85% to 90% found once; its top ten account for roughly 0.56%. The sequenced material came from peripheral blood. Receptor source: a man aged 50-59 years with acute or convalescent COVID-19.

CDR3 nucleotide sequence: TGTGCCAGCAGCCTAATCGCGGTGGATACGCAGTATTTT. It yields the protein CASSLIAVDTQYF. This chain joins TRBV5-8 and TRBJ2-3; no clear D gene. Germline V gene lookup returns CDR1 SGHTS and CDR2 YDEGEE. CDR3 size: 13 residues. V lost 4 bases and J lost 6, with 12 bases in between.

The chain couples TRBV27 to TRBJ2-7, with 9 bases fitting TRBD1. The CDR3 has 15 amino acids. The germline CDR1 and CDR2 sequences are MNHEY and SMNVEV (reference sequence). V dropped 5 bases and J dropped 3; count of bases not matched to a gene: 8. The CDR3 region has the DNA TGTGCCAGCAGTAAGACAGGGGGTTTTGGCTACGAGCAGTACTTC. It encodes CASSKTGGFGYEQYF.